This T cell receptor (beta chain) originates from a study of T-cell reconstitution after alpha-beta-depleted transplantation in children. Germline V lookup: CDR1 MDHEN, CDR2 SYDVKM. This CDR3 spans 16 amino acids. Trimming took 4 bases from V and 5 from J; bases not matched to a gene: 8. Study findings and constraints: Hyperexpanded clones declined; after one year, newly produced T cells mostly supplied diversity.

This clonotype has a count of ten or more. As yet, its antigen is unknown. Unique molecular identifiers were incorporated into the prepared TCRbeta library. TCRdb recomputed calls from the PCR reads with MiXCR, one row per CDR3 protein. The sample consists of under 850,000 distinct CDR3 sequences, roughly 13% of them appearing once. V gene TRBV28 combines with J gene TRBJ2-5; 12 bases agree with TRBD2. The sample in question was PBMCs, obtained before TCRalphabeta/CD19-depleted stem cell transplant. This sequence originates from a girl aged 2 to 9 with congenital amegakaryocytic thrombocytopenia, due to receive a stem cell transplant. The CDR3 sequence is CASSWTSGKRVETQYF. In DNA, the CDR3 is TGTGCCAGCAGTTGGACTAGCGGGAAAAGAGTGGAGACCCAGTACTTC.